These T cell receptor beta chains were read from a single sample in a study of blood T cells in healthy people across ages. TCRdb fed the 5' RACE reads into MiXCR, producing one record per CDR3 protein. This table holds around 690,000 distinct CDR3 sequences, roughly 53% found once. The sequenced sample consisted of blood. Every receptor here comes from a man in his sixties in good health. Both conserved end residues are part of each CDR3. A D gene is named only where the DNA matches it firmly. The listing skips clone size in some rows; elsewhere it reads once, few, many or a size class.

>TRBV6-1|NA|NA
CASRLFQGQDNSPLHF
>TRBV29-1|TRBD1|few
CSVEGQGKTQYF
>TRBV12-3/TRBV12-4|NA|NA
CASSGHMRGETQYF
>TRBV20-1|TRBD2|NA
CSASPRGGRNEQYF
>TRBV5-1|NA|once
CASTLGGTEETQYF
>TRBV25-1|NA|NA
CASSEIDRQETQYF
>TRBV4-1|NA|many
CASSFGGGLRTYEQYF
>TRBV9|NA|NA
CASSVEAGMNYGYTF
>TRBV21-1|NA|NA
CASTQSEGLGEQYF
>TRBV7-2|NA|many
CASSLIGGPYGYTF
>TRBV7-9|NA|few
CASSRGGGGSSYEQYF
>TRBV6-5|NA|NA
CASRFDGLAEGTQYF
>TRBV9|NA|few
CASSVDAGTGELFF
>TRBV7-2|NA|NA
CASSLSPGNTEAFF
>TRBV20-1|NA|NA
CSAREGARDGYTF
>TRBV7-9|NA|few
CASSSLGGDTEAFF
>TRBV27|NA|NA
CASSFSDTTDTQYF
>TRBV10-1|NA|NA
CASNGSAGLLFF
>TRBV29-1|NA|few
CSATRQIDTQYF
>TRBV10-3|TRBD1|few
CAISPGQGAATNEKLFF
>TRBV7-2|TRBD2|NA
CASSLDSGGLPTQYF
>TRBV29-1|TRBD2|few
CSVLMGSRPSGGLEQYF
>TRBV29-1|TRBD1|few
CSVEQGAGQPQHF
>TRBV7-9|TRBD2|NA
CANPATSSGGSYNEQFF
>TRBV29-1|TRBD1|few
CSAQTGSKETQYF
>TRBV10-3|TRBD1|NA
CAIRSGTGGKDLSQPQHF
>TRBV20-1|TRBD2|NA
CSATTGGRLWEQYF
>TRBV12-3/TRBV12-4|NA|NA
CASRSTGRNEQYF
>TRBV6-2/TRBV6-3|NA|NA
CASSHRGKQETQYF
>TRBV5-1|NA|NA
CASSLQGYSYEQYF
>TRBV12-3/TRBV12-4|TRBD2|NA
CASSLRGLLAGAEDTQYF
>TRBV15|NA|NA
CATSRDGEGSPAFF
>TRBV19|NA|NA
CASRRGTEAFF